This is a list of T cell receptor beta chains from one sample in a study of shared T cell receptors in the human thymus. The protocol was immunoSEQ multiplex PCR, while the TCRdb copy is restricted to in-frame clones and leaves out a portion. In the table there are about 660,000 clones, 88% of which are singletons. In addition, the sample was reused for a study of human thymus T cells.

The sequenced sample consisted of thymocytes. These receptors all stem from a boy under two years old with a congenital heart defect. CDR3s include the opening cysteine and the closing phenylalanine or tryptophan.

TRBV7-8 CASSLRSSGPDTQYF
TRBV18 CASSPQGGGGETQYF
TRBV28 CASRGGGAKNIQYF
TRBV6-1 CASSEVVRGQNEAFF
TRBV30 CAWVGTGGLESGELFF
TRBV6-4 CATSEGSLNRGTDTQYF
TRBV15 CATSRGQGFNYGYTF
TRBV6-6 CASSYFPGTGDQPQHF
TRBV29-1 CSVDVNRGPGELFF
TRBV5-1 CASSSWTSGNCSYNEQFF
TRBV14 CASSARDREQETQYF
TRBV7-8 CASSLVGGRAGETQYF
TRBV30 CASLTEILLGRGYTF
TRBV7-6 CASSLETSGSLLGTDTQYF
TRBV27 CASRGTTGVKGVYYGYTF
TRBV11-3 CASSLGNQETQYF
TRBV5-6 CASSFRDSGNTIYF
TRBV7-2 CASSLAAGGGYTF
TRBV7-9 CASSLSGTGCTGELFF
TRBV5-6 CASSLGRDQPQHF
TRBV4-3 CASSQTTGSLETQYF
TRBV14 CASSQEVTRDRDGYTF
TRBV19 CASSIGRAVFTEAFF
TRBV10-2 CASFRGGYTF
TRBV19 CASSIVSGHPTGSNQPQHF
TRBV27 CASSLSPGTGQYEQYF
TRBV11-3 CASSSSGRIPYNEQFF
TRBV6-1 CASSEAGLGGWPRGQNTGELFF
TRBV27 CASSWGLGSSYEQYF
TRBV6-5 CASSASGLREETQYF
TRBV7-2 CAGSLASGTDTQYF
TRBV5-1 CASSLDGDTTGELFF
TRBV9 CASSVGAGGPVTGELFF
TRBV7-9 CASSPEGDREQYF
TRBV10-2 CASSELYRGGAAETQYF
TRBV2 CASSPGTTRQAPYEQYF
TRBV11-2 CASSREGAPGYGYTF
TRBV27 CASSLFLGTSGTDTQYF
TRBV7-3 CASSLPHGVWTGELFF
TRBV4-3 CASSQDSGSRGRGTGELFF